The clone carrying this T cell receptor beta chain appeared a single time. The data belong to a study of technical replicates of blood from a few donors. The CDR3 covers 14 residues. Per germline, CDR1 SGHDT and CDR2 YYEEEE. V lost 2 bases and J 2 bases, leaving 11 bases between the germline ends. The protocol was immunoSEQ multiplex PCR, while the TCRdb copy is restricted to in-frame clones and leaves out a portion. The table shows about 94,000 clones, with under 97% occurring only once. This sequence was found in a human donor in good health. The sequenced material came from T cells isolated from PBMCs. V usage is TRBV5-6 and J usage is TRBJ2-7, with D possibly being TRBD2 (6 bases). CDR3 region: CASSFSGGTYEQYF. CDR3 bases: TGTGCCAGCAGCTTCTCTGGGGGGACCTACGAGCAGTACTTC.